The present T cell receptor beta chain was sequenced within a study of beta chain features in type 1 diabetes. Study conclusions and caveats: In cDNA sequencing, cells with high TCR expression could be over-represented. Within each of all four CD4+ subsets, Type 1 diabetes patients had TCRB CDR3s that were moderately but significantly shorter. Type 1 diabetes patients had fewer VDJ junction insertions and more deletions.

This clone came up many times. Antigen specificity is unknown. Expressed TCRB transcripts were sequenced, since all the RNA that had been isolated was reverse transcribed. The method was immunoSEQ multiplex PCR; TCRdb's version includes in-frame clones alone and lacks a portion of them. Of about 160,000 clones in the sample, less than 9.5% are singletons; the top ten hold approximately 2.2%. The sequence came from a woman aged 18-29 years in good health. The sample taken for sequencing was central memory CD4+ T cells from blood.

In nucleotides, the CDR3 is TGTGCCTGGAGTGTACAGGACACTGAAGCTTTCTTT. It specifies CAWSVQDTEAFF. The rearrangement links TRBV30 to TRBJ1-1; D perhaps matches TRBD1 (5 bases). The CDR3 has 12 amino acids. The germline CDR1 and CDR2 sequences are GTSNPN and SVGIG (reference sequence). The V and J ends lost 0 bases and 3 bases respectively, with 5 bases between them.